This passage covers 23 T cell receptor beta chains from one sample sequenced in a study of blood T cell repertoires in COVID-19. Produced via immunoSEQ multiplex PCR; TCRdb's table is partial and in-frame only. The sample consists of just over 150,000 clones, approximately 92% of them appearing once. Source material: peripheral blood. These receptors all stem from a woman aged 35 to 49 with acute or convalescent COVID-19.

CDR3 bases: TGTGCCAGCAGTTATTCGGAGGGAGAGACCCAGTACTTC. Translating it yields CASSYSEGETQYF. The rearrangement joins TRBV6-9 to TRBJ2-5; possible D gene TRBD2, 6 bases. Germline assignment: CDR1 MNHGY and CDR2 SVAAGI. CDR3 length: 13 residues. V was pared by 0 bases and J by 4 bases, with 6 bases between.

The chain links TRBV12-3 or TRBV12-4 to TRBJ2-4; weak D call: TRBD2 (5 bases). The germline V and J ends were trimmed by 9 bases and 3 bases, with 12 bases remaining between them. CDR3 length: 13 residues. This CDR3 is CASGVGVKNIQYF. CDR3 sequence (DNA): TGTGCCAGTGGAGTCGGGGTCAAAAACATTCAGTACTTC.

V gene TRBV7-9 combines with J gene TRBJ2-7; 8 bases agree with TRBD1. The germline gives CDR1 SEHNR, CDR2 FQNEAQ (reference sequence). V gave up 5 bases and J gave up 4 bases; unmatched junction bases: 16. This CDR3 spans 17 amino acids. CDR3 protein: CASSNSLEAGGLYEQYF. The CDR3 DNA reads as TGTGCCAGCAGCAACAGTCTAGAGGCAGGGGGCCTGTACGAGCAGTACTTC.

This sequence joins TRBV3-1 (or the pseudogene TRBV3-2) and TRBJ2-1, with 11 nucleotides matching TRBD2. CDR1 and CDR2 from the germline V gene are LGHDT and YNNKEL (reference sequence). The CDR3 is 21 residues long. The ends lost 0 bases at V and 4 bases at J; junction bases unmatched: 17. The CDR3 region is CASSQEYRSTGTSGEYNEQFF. CDR3 in DNA: TGTGCCAGCAGCCAAGAATACCGTTCCACTGGGACTAGCGGTGAATACAATGAGCAGTTCTTC.

The J gene is TRBJ2-7, the V gene TRBV6-5; D is ambiguous. The CDR3 contains 14 residues. Trimming cost V 3 bases and J 2 bases, with 11 bases left between them. Germline V gene sequence: CDR1 MNHEY, CDR2 SVGAGI. The CDR3 nucleotides are TGTGCCAGCAGTTATGAGGCGGCGACCTACGAGCAGTACTTC. Translating it yields CASSYEAATYEQYF.

The chain uses TRBV9 and TRBJ2-2; 11 bases map to TRBD1. The CDR3 consists of 16 residues. The J segment lost 2 bases and the V segment lost 4 bases, leaving 4 bases of the junction unmatched. Per germline, CDR1 SGDLS and CDR2 YYNGEE. CDR3 in DNA: TGTGCCAGCAGCTTCCGGACAGGGGGCAACACCGGGGAGCTGTTTTTT. Translating it yields CASSFRTGGNTGELFF.

The rearrangement links TRBV28 to TRBJ2-7, with a possible D match to TRBD2 (7 bases). The CDR3 consists of 15 residues. The V end was cut by 7 bases, the J end by 2 bases, with 18 bases between. Germline CDR1 reads MDHEN; CDR2 reads SYDVKM. The CDR3 DNA reads TGTGCCAGCACGTTGGGGGGGGGCCGTACCTACGAGCAGTACTTC. This translates into CASTLGGGRTYEQYF.

The gene calls are TRBV6-5 and TRBJ1-1; D uncertain. V was clipped by 2 bases and J by 8 bases, with 12 bases between them. CDR3 length: 13 residues. CDR1 is MNHEY, CDR2 SVGAGI, per germline. The CDR3 protein is CASSYAVFGEAFF. CDR3 coding DNA: TGTGCCAGCAGTTACGCGGTCTTTGGGGAAGCTTTCTTT.

The CDR3 DNA follows: TGCGCCAGCAGCTTAGGGACAGGCCCGTCGAACACTGAAGCTTTCTTT. Protein sequence: CASSLGTGPSNTEAFF. The V gene is TRBV5-1, the J gene TRBJ1-1; TRBD1 agrees at 8 bases. Trimming took 2 bases from V and 1 from J; bases not matched to a gene: 7. There are 16 residues in the CDR3. From germline, CDR1 is SGHRS and CDR2 YFSETQ.

The sample holds one count of this clone. The chain combines TRBV7-9 with TRBJ1-1; 8 nucleotides agree with TRBD1. Trimming removed 6 bases from V and 1 base from J; junction bases left unmatched: 10. CDR3 length equals 16 residues. Looked up from germline, CDR1 is SEHNR and CDR2 is FQNEAQ (reference sequence). The CDR3 region has the DNA TGTGCCAGCAGGGGGGACAGGAGAATAGGGAACACTGAAGCTTTCTTT. Translating it yields CASRGDRRIGNTEAFF.

This chain uses TRBV9 with TRBJ1-5, with 7 bases identical to TRBD1. CDR3 length: 14 residues. J gave up 5 bases and V 2 bases, and 4 bases lay outside the gene matches. The germline CDR1 and CDR2 sequences are SGDLS and YYNGEE. The CDR3 is CASSVTGMDQPQHF. Here the CDR3 DNA reads TGTGCCAGCAGCGTGACAGGGATGGATCAGCCCCAGCATTTT.

The chain carries TRBV9 and TRBJ2-3; no clear D gene. Germline loops: CDR1 SGDLS, CDR2 YYNGEE. The germline V and J ends were trimmed by 0 bases and 5 bases, with 13 bases remaining between them. The CDR3 is 15 residues long. The CDR3, as DNA: TGTGCCAGCAGCGTAGCTCTGACACCACGAGATACGCAGTATTTT. Amino acid sequence: CASSVALTPRDTQYF.

The rearrangement links TRBV19 to TRBJ2-7, with 7 bases lining up with TRBD1. CDR1 is LNHDA and CDR2 is SQIVND in the germline V gene (reference sequence). The CDR3 is made up of 14 amino acids. Germline trimming cut 6 bases from V and 0 bases from J; bases unmatched to any gene: 5. The chain's CDR3 is CASSPGTDSYEQYF. For the CDR3, the DNA is TGTGCCAGTAGCCCGGGGACAGACTCCTACGAGCAGTACTTC.

The chain recombines TRBV15 with TRBJ2-7; 9 nucleotides agree with TRBD1. Germline lookup yields CDR1 LNHNV and CDR2 YYDKDF (reference sequence). After removal of 0 bases from V and 3 bases from J, the junction contained 3 bases not matched to a gene. The CDR3 has 15 amino acids. The CDR3 loop reads CATSRERDRDYEQYF. CDR3 nucleotide sequence: TGTGCCACCAGCAGAGAGCGGGACAGGGACTACGAGCAGTACTTC.

The chain employs TRBV30 and TRBJ2-3, with 9 bases fitting TRBD2. There are 14 residues in the CDR3. Germline trimming cut 5 bases from V and 4 bases from J; bases unmatched to any gene: 7. Germline loops: CDR1 GTSNPN, CDR2 SVGIG (reference sequence). The CDR3 loop reads CAWSRGGGSDTQYF. In DNA form, the CDR3 reads TGTGCCTGGTCGCGGGGGGGTGGTTCAGATACGCAGTATTTT. Filled out from reference TRBV30 and TRBJ2-3, the complete variable domain reads SQTIHQWPATLVQPVGSPLSLECTVEGTSNPNLYWYRQAAGRGLQLLFYSVGIGQISSEVPQNLSASRPQDRQFILSSKKLLLSDSGFYLCAWSRGGGSDTQYFGPGTRLTVL.

V is TRBV19 and J is TRBJ2-7, with 7 bases lining up with TRBD2. The CDR3 length is 15 residues. Germline values: CDR1 LNHDA, CDR2 SQIVND (reference sequence). Trimming at V came to 5 bases and at J to 7 bases, leaving 14 bases not matched to a gene. The CDR3 DNA follows: TGTGCCAGTAGTTTATCCGGCCAGGGCGGGGGAGAGCAGTACTTC. Translated: CASSLSGQGGGEQYF. Filled out from reference TRBV19 and TRBJ2-7, the complete variable domain reads DGGITQSPKYLFRKEGQNVTLSCEQNLNHDAMYWYRQDPGQGLRLIYYSQIVNDFQKGDIAEGYSVSREKKESFPLTVTSAQKNPTAFYLCASSLSGQGGGEQYFGPGTRLTVT.

The rearrangement links TRBV19 to TRBJ1-2, with 7 bases lining up with TRBD1. With V trimmed by 6 bases and J by 8 bases, 6 bases remained unmatched. This CDR3 is 12 amino acids long. Germline lookup yields CDR1 LNHDA and CDR2 SQIVND (reference sequence). CDR3 in DNA: TGTGCCAGTAGACGGACAGGAGGGGGCTACACCTTC. Translated, it gives CASRRTGGGYTF.

This chain joins TRBV24-1 and TRBJ1-1; possibly TRBD1 for D (5 bases). The V end lost 5 bases, the J end lost 6 bases, and 12 bases lay between the germline ends. Germline values: CDR1 KGHDR, CDR2 SFDVKD. The CDR3 is 13 amino acids. Here the CDR3 reads CATSVSGRAEAFF. The CDR3 DNA follows: TGTGCCACCAGTGTATCAGGGCGCGCTGAAGCTTTCTTT.

This rearrangement joins TRBV27 to TRBJ2-7; weak D call: TRBD1 (5 bases). V lost 6 bases, J lost 3 bases, and 18 bases lay in between. This CDR3 region has 15 residues. Germline V gene lookup returns CDR1 MNHEY and CDR2 SMNVEV (reference sequence). This chain's CDR3 is CASREGAPPYYEQYF. CDR3 in DNA: TGTGCCAGCAGGGAAGGGGCTCCCCCCTACTACGAGCAGTACTTC.

This chain uses TRBV7-9 with TRBJ2-7; 9 positions match TRBD2. CDR1 is SEHNR and CDR2 is FQNEAQ in the germline V gene (reference sequence). J lost 5 bases, V lost 4 bases, and 6 bases had no gene match. There are 14 residues in the CDR3. This chain's CDR3 is CASSSLAGFDEQYF. The CDR3 DNA reads as TGTGCCAGCAGCTCGCTAGCGGGATTCGACGAGCAGTACTTC.

The CDR3 sequence: CASSLGLGYTF. The DNA of the CDR3 is TGTGCCAGCAGTTTGGGACTAGGCTACACCTTC. The J gene is TRBJ1-2, the V gene TRBV28; TRBD1 might be the D (5 bases). CDR3 length: 11 amino acids. Between the trimmed V and J ends, which lost 3 bases and 8 bases, there was a span of 7 bases. Per the germline V gene, CDR1 is MDHEN and CDR2 is SYDVKM.

V is TRBV6-4 and J is TRBJ1-5, with D perhaps TRBD1 (5 bases). This CDR3 is 13 amino acids long. V gave up 3 bases and J gave up 4 bases, with 7 bases separating them. CDR1 is MRHNA and CDR2 is SNTAGT in the germline V gene. CDR3 protein: CASSERGNQPQHF. As DNA, the CDR3 is TGTGCCAGCAGTGAGCGGGGGAATCAGCCCCAGCATTTT.

The rearrangement joins TRBV5-6 to TRBJ2-7, with 9 bases fitting TRBD1. Per the germline V gene, CDR1 is SGHDT and CDR2 is YYEEEE. The CDR3 spans 16 residues. Trimming removed 1 base from V and 2 bases from J; junction bases left unmatched: 7. The CDR3 loop is CASSLPPGQGTYEQYF. CDR3 sequence (DNA): TGTGCCAGCAGCTTGCCCCCGGGACAGGGAACCTACGAGCAGTACTTC.